A selection of T cell receptor beta chains follows, all from one sample in a study of regulatory T cells in long-lasting Graves disease. TCRdb re-derived calls from the multiplex PCR reads in MiXCR, one entry per CDR3 protein. The sample holds a few hundred thousand distinct CDR3 sequences, approximately 25% seen once. The input for sequencing was peripheral blood mononuclear cells (PBMCs), taken when the disease was refractory, from a patient treated with antithyroid drugs. Source of these receptors: a woman between 35 and 50 years old with Graves disease. CDR3s include the opening cysteine and the closing phenylalanine or tryptophan. The D gene is left open where the match is weak. Size is stated for part of the rows, as once, few or many counts, or as a class when the clone is expanded.

clone_size j_call v_call d_call cdr3_nt cdr3_aa
- TRBJ1-5 TRBV28 - TGTGCCAGCAGTAACGCAGGGAGATCACAGCCCCAGCATTTT CASSNAGRSQPQHF
few TRBJ2-5 TRBV29-1 TRBD2 TGCAGCGTTGAAGGTTTTGGGAGCGGGAGAGAGACCCAGTACTTC CSVEGFGSGRETQYF
many TRBJ1-1 TRBV12-3/TRBV12-4 - TGTGCCAGCAGTTTAGTGCAGGGAACGAACACTGAAGCTTTCTTT CASSLVQGTNTEAFF
few TRBJ1-5 TRBV6-1 - TGTGCCGGGGGGGATCAACGCAATCAGCCCCAGCATTTT CAGGDQRNQPQHF
- TRBJ2-7 TRBV7-9 TRBD1 TGTGCCAGCAGCCCCGGGACAGGGTTGATCGAGCAGTACTTC CASSPGTGLIEQYF
few TRBJ2-7 TRBV10-2 - TGCGCCATCAGGATACCCGGTATAGCGGCTGCCTACGAGCAGTACTTC CAIRIPGIAAAYEQYF
- TRBJ1-1 TRBV20-1 - TGCAGTGCTAGTCCTACAGCGGCGAACACTGAAGCTTTCTTT CSASPTAANTEAFF
few TRBJ1-4 TRBV6-1 - TGTGCCAGCAGTCCGGGGTATGAAAAACTGTTTTTT CASSPGYEKLFF
- TRBJ1-1 TRBV4-1 TRBD1 TGCGCCAGCAGCCACTACAAGGGGGCGCTGGCTTTCTTT CASSHYKGALAFF
- TRBJ2-2 TRBV20-1 - TGCAGTGCTAGAGATCTTTGGCAGATCAGGGCCGGGGAGCTGTTTTTT CSARDLWQIRAGELFF
- TRBJ1-5 TRBV19 - TGTGCCAGTTCGGGGGCTAGCAATCAGCCCCAGCATTTT CASSGASNQPQHF
- TRBJ2-7 TRBV29-1 TRBD2 TGCAGCGTGGCTTTAGCGGGGGCGTACGAGCAGTACTTC CSVALAGAYEQYF
many TRBJ2-5 TRBV11-2 - TGTGCCAGCAGCTTAATTCAGACTCCCGGGGGGACCCAGTACTTC CASSLIQTPGGTQYF
many TRBJ1-6 TRBV28 - TGTGCCAGCAGTTTAAAGTCACGCCCCTATAATTCACCCCTCCACTTT CASSLKSRPYNSPLHF
- TRBJ1-2 TRBV29-1 TRBD1 TGCAGCGTTGAAGAGGGACAGGACCCATCTTATGGCTACACCTTC CSVEEGQDPSYGYTF
- TRBJ2-1 TRBV7-8 - TGTGCCAGCAGCTTGCCGTCTAGCTCCTACAATGAGCAGTTCTTC CASSLPSSSYNEQFF
- TRBJ2-1 TRBV2 - TGTGCCAGCAAAAAATCTAGCGACCACTCCTACAATGAGCAGTTCTTC CASKKSSDHSYNEQFF
few TRBJ2-2 TRBV6-5 TRBD1 TGTGCCAGCAGTTTCGTCACAGGGGGCACCGGGGAGCTGTTTTTT CASSFVTGGTGELFF
- TRBJ2-2 TRBV30 - TGTGCCTGGAAAGGTTACGGGGAGCTGTTTTTT CAWKGYGELFF
many TRBJ2-2 TRBV5-1 TRBD2 TGCGCCAGAGCCAAACTAGCGGATAACACCGGGGAGCTGTTTTTT CARAKLADNTGELFF
- TRBJ2-2 TRBV2 TRBD2 TGTGCCAGCAGCCCTAGCGGGAGAGTATCCGGGGAGCTGTTTTTT CASSPSGRVSGELFF
- TRBJ2-2 TRBV2 - TGTGCCAGCAGTGAAGAGGAAGGAACCGGGGAGCTGTTTTTT CASSEEEGTGELFF
many TRBJ2-2 TRBV15 - TGTGCCACCAGCAGAGAGTTTCAGCAGAACACCGGGGAGCTGTTTTTT CATSREFQQNTGELFF
- TRBJ2-3 TRBV5-1 - TGCGCCAGCAGCTTGTTCCAGGGGTACACAGATACGCAGTATTTT CASSLFQGYTDTQYF
few TRBJ2-2 TRBV7-3 TRBD1 TGTGCCAGCAGCCCGGGACAGGGGTACACCGGGGAGCTGTTTTTT CASSPGQGYTGELFF
many TRBJ1-1 TRBV6-1 - TGTGCCAGCAGCCTCTCCGGGGGGAAAGCGTTGAACACTGAAGCTTTCTTT CASSLSGGKALNTEAFF
many TRBJ2-7 TRBV28 - TGTGCCAGCAGTTTAAGGGTGGGCGAGCAGTACTTC CASSLRVGEQYF
many TRBJ2-6 TRBV28 - TGTGCCAGCATTGAGGATAGGGCCAACGTCCTGACTTTC CASIEDRANVLTF
many TRBJ1-1 TRBV2 TRBD1 TGTGCCAGCAGCGAAGGACAGGGGTGGACTGAAGCTTTCTTT CASSEGQGWTEAFF
- TRBJ2-5 TRBV19 - TGTGCCAGTAGTGACGAAGAGCCGGGACTGCCGTTGGGTGAGACCCAGTACTTC CASSDEEPGLPLGETQYF
many TRBJ2-5 TRBV2 - TGTGCCAGCAGTGGGGGATTCCCAAACCAAGAGACCCAGTACTTC CASSGGFPNQETQYF
few TRBJ2-4 TRBV3-1 - TGTGCCAGCAGCCAAGAGGGGGCCAAAAACATTCAGTACTTC CASSQEGAKNIQYF
- TRBJ1-1 TRBV10-3 - TGTGTCATCAGTGGCGGCCAGAACACTGAAGCTTTCTTT CVISGGQNTEAFF
- TRBJ2-2 TRBV4-1 TRBD1 TGCGCCAGCAGCCAAGCAGGGGGAGTCACCGGGGAGCTGTTTTTT CASSQAGGVTGELFF
many TRBJ1-1 TRBV28 - TGTGCCAGCAGCTATGCCCTCGGGACTGAAGTGACTGAAGCTTTCTTT CASSYALGTEVTEAFF
- TRBJ1-5 TRBV7-2 - TGTGCCAGCAGCTTAGGTTTGGGGGCCCCTACACCCCAGCATTTT CASSLGLGAPTPQHF
- TRBJ1-4 TRBV18 - TGTGCCAGCTCGCCTCGAAGGGAGACTAATGAAAAACTGTTTTTT CASSPRRETNEKLFF
many TRBJ1-4 TRBV7-8 - TGTGCCAGCAGCCTCCGCAGGGGCGCAACTAATGAAAAACTGTTTTTT CASSLRRGATNEKLFF
few TRBJ2-7 TRBV4-1 - TGCGCCAGCAGCCACAGCGGAACCTACTCCTACGAGCAGTACTTC CASSHSGTYSYEQYF
- TRBJ1-5 TRBV2 - TGTGCCAGCAGTGACTCGCGGGATCAGCCCCAGCATTTT CASSDSRDQPQHF
many TRBJ2-7 TRBV15 TRBD2 TGTGCCACCCACCCAGCGGGAGCCTACGAGCAGTACTTC CATHPAGAYEQYF